Only a few counts were recorded for the clone carrying this T cell receptor (beta chain). Its target is not known. The data stem from a study of blood T cells in healthy people across ages. Study-wide findings and caveats: With age, beta diversity per million T cells declined roughly linearly, significantly by about 37. No conclusive comparison of naive versus antigen-experienced cells was possible with unsorted PBMCs.

Each donor's blood draw was around 9.2 milliliters of peripheral blood. Isolating PBMCs gave at least 6.5 million of these cells per sample. This CDR3 comprises 16 residues. Germline assignment: CDR1 MNHNY and CDR2 SVGAGI (reference sequence). V lost 6 bases, J lost 9 bases, and 12 bases stayed unmatched. A second 7 to 11 cycle PCR used barcoded and J-beta primers. TCRdb analysed the 5' RACE reads with MiXCR anew, one entry per CDR3 protein. This table has hundreds of thousands of distinct CDR3 sequences, 25% to 30% appearing once. The clonotype comes from a woman aged 80 or over in good health. V and J are TRBV6-6 and TRBJ1-5; 12 bases fit TRBD1. The source material was blood. This chain's CDR3 is CASSLGTGGAGRPQHF. The DNA for the CDR3 is TGTGCCAGCAGCCTCGGGACAGGGGGCGCGGGTCGGCCCCAGCATTTT.